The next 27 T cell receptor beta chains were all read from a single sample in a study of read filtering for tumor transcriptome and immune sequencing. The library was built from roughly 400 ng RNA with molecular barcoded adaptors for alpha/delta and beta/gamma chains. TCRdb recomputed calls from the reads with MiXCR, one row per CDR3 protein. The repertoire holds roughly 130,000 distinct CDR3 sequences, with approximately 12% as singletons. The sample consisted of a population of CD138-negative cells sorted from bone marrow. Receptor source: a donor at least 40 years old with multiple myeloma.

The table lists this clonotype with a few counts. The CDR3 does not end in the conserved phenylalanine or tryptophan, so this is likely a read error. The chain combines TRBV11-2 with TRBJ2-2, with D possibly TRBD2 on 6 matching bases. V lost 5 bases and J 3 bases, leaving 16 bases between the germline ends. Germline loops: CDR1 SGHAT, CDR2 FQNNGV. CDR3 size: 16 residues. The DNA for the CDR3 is TGTGCCAGCAGCCCCCGAGTCGGGGGAGACACCGGGGAGCTGTTTATT. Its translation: CASSPRVGGDTGELFI.

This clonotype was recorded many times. The CDR3: CAISESGQVITQYF. The CDR3 DNA sequence: TGTGCCATCAGTGAGTCAGGGCAGGTGATAACCCAGTACTTC. The V call is TRBV10-3, the J call TRBJ2-5; no clear D gene. There are 14 residues in the CDR3. Germline lookup yields CDR1 ENHRY and CDR2 SYGVKD. V lost 0 bases and J lost 8, with 13 bases in between.

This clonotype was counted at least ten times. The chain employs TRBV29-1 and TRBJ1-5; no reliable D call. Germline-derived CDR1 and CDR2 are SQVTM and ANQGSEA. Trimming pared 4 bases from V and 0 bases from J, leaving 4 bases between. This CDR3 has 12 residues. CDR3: CSVGDSNQPQHF. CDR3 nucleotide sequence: TGCAGCGTTGGAGATAGCAATCAGCCCCAGCATTTT. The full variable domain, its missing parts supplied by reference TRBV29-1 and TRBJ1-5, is SAVISQKPSRDICQRGTSLTIQCQVDSQVTMMFWYRQQPGQSLTLIATANQGSEATYESGFVIDKFPISRPNLTFSTLTVSNMSPEDSSIYLCSVGDSNQPQHFGDGTRLSIL.

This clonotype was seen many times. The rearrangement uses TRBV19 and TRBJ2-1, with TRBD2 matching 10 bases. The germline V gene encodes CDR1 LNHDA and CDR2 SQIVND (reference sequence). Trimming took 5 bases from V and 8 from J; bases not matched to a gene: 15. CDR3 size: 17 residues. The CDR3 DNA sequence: TGTGCCAGTAGTCTAAAACTAGCGGGGCCTCCCTTCTATGAGCAGTTCTTC. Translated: CASSLKLAGPPFYEQFF.

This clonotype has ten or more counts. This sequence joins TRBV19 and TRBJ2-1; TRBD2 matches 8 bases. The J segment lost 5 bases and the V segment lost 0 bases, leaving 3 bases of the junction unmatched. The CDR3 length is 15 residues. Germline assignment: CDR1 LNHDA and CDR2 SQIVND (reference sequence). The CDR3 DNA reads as TGTGCCAGTAGTATAGAACTAGCGGAAAACAATGAGCAGTTCTTC. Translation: CASSIELAENNEQFF.

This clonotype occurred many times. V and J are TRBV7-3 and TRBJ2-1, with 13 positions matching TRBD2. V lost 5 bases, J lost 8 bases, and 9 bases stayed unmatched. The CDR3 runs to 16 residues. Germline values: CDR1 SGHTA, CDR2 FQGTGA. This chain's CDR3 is CASSPFGLAGVDEQFF. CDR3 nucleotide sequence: TGTGCCAGCAGCCCTTTCGGACTAGCGGGAGTGGATGAGCAGTTCTTC.

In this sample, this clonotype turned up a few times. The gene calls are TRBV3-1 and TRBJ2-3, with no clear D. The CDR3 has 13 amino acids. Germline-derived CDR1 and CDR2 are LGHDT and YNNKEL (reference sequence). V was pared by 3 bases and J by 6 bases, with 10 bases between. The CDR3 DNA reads TGTGCCAGCAGCCACTCTAATCAGGATACGCAGTATTTT. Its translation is CASSHSNQDTQYF.

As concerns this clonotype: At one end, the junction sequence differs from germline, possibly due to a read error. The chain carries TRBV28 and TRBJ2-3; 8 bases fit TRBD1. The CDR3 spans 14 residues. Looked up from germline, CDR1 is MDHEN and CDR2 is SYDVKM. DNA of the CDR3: TGCGCCAGCAGCGCCGGACAGGGAACAGATACGCGGTATTTT. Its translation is CASSAGQGTDTRYF.

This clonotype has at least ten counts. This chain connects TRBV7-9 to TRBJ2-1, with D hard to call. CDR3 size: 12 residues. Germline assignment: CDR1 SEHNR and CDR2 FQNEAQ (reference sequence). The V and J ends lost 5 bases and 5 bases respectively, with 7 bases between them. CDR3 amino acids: CASSPIHNEQFF. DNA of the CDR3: TGTGCCAGCAGCCCGATACACAATGAGCAGTTCTTC.

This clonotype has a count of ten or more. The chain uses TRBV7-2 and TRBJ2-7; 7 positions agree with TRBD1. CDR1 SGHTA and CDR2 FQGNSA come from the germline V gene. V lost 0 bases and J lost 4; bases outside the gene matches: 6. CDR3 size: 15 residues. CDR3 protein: CASSLAPGQAYEQYF. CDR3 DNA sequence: TGTGCCAGCAGCTTAGCCCCCGGACAGGCTTACGAGCAGTACTTC.

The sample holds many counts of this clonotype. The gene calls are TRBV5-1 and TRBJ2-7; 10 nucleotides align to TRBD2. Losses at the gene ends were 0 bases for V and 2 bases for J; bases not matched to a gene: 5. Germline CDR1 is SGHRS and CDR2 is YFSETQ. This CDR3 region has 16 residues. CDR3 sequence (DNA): TGCGCCAGCAGCTTGGCCCTTGGACTAGCGGCCTACGAGCAGTACTTC. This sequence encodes CASSLALGLAAYEQYF.

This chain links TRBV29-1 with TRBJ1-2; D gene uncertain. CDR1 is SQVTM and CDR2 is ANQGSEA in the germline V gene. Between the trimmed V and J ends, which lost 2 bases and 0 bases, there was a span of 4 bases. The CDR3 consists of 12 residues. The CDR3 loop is CSVESTNYGYTF. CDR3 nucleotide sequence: TGCAGCGTTGAAAGTACTAACTATGGCTACACCTTC.

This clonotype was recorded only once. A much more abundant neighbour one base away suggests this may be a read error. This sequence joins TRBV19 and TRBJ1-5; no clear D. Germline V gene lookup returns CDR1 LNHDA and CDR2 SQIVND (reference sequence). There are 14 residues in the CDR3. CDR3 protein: CASSPGRSNLPQHF. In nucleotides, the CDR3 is TGTGCCAGTAGTCCCGGACGGTCCAATCTGCCCCAGCATTTT.

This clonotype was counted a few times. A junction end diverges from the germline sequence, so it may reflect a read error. CDR3 DNA: TGTGCCAGCGGAGGTTACCCTGGACAGGGGACATCCAATGGGCAGTTCTTC. This codes for CASGGYPGQGTSNGQFF. This sequence joins TRBV6-5 and TRBJ2-1, with 9 positions matching TRBD1. The CDR3 spans 17 residues. Germline CDR1 is MNHEY and CDR2 is SVGAGI.

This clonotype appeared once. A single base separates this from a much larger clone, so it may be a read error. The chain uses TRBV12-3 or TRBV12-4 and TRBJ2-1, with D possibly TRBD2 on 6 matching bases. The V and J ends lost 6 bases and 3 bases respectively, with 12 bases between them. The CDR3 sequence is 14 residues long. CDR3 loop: CASRGRGFYNEQFF. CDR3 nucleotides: TGTGCCAGCAGGGGACGGGGGTTCTACAATGAGCAGTTCTTC.

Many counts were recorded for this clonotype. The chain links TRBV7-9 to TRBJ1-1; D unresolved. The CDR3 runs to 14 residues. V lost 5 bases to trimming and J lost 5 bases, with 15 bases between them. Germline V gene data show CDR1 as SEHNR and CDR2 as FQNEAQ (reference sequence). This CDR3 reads CASSLPFLGTEAFF. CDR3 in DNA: TGTGCCAGCAGCCTACCTTTCCTTGGTACTGAAGCTTTCTTT.

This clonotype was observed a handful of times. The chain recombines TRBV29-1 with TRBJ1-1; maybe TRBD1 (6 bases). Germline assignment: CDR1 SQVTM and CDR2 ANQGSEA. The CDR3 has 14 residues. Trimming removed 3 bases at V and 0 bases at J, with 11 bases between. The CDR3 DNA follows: TGCAGCGTTGATGGGACAAGCATGAACACTGAAGCTTTCTTT. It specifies CSVDGTSMNTEAFF.

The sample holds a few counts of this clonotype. The CDR3 sequence: CSAYGVNNEQFF. In DNA, the CDR3 is TGCAGTGCTTACGGGGTCAACAATGAGCAGTTCTTC. The rearrangement joins TRBV20-1 to TRBJ2-1; maybe TRBD2 (5 bases). The germline V gene encodes CDR1 DFQATT and CDR2 SNEGSKA (reference sequence). V dropped 5 bases and J dropped 5 bases, with 10 bases sitting between them. This CDR3 has 12 residues.

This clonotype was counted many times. The CDR3 spells CASSQETGVRGYTF. As DNA, the CDR3 is TGTGCCAGCAGCCAAGAGACAGGGGTCCGAGGCTACACCTTC. This chain joins TRBV3-1 and TRBJ1-2; 8 nucleotides line up with TRBD1. CDR1 is LGHDT and CDR2 is YNNKEL in the germline V gene (reference sequence). The ends lost 0 bases at V and 8 bases at J; junction bases unmatched: 5. CDR3 length equals 14 residues.

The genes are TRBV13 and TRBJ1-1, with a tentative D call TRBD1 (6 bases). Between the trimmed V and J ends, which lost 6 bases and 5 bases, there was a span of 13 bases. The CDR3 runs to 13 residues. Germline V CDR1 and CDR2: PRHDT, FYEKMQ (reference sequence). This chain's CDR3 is CASSPRGGTEAFF. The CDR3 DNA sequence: TGTGCCAGCAGTCCGAGGGGGGGGACTGAAGCTTTCTTT.

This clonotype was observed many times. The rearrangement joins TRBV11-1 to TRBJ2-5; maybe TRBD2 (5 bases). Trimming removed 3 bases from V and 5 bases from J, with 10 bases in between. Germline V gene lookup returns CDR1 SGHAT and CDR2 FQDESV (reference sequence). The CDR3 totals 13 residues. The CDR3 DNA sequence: TGTGCCAGCAGCTTCGGGGTACGGGAGACCCAGTACTTC. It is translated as CASSFGVRETQYF.

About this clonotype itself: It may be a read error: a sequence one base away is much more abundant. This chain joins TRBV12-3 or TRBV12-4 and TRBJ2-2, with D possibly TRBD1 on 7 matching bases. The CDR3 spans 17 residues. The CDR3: CAGSQQTGRIDTGELFF. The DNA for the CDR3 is TGTGCCGGCAGCCAACAGACAGGGAGGATCGACACCGGGGAGCTGTTTTTT.

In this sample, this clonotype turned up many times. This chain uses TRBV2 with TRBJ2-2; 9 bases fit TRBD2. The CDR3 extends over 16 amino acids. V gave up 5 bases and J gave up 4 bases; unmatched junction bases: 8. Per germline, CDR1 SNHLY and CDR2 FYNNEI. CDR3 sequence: CASSPQAGGSTGELFF. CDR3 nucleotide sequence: TGTGCCAGCAGTCCACAAGCGGGAGGATCCACCGGGGAGCTGTTTTTT.

Written as DNA, the CDR3 is TGTGCCAGCAGCAGACTAGCGGACTACAATGAGCAGTTCTTC. This gives the protein CASSRLADYNEQFF. J is TRBJ2-1 and V is TRBV7-9; 9 nucleotides line up with TRBD2. The CDR3 is 14 amino acids. CDR1 and CDR2 from the germline V gene are SEHNR and FQNEAQ (reference sequence). V trimming: 5 bases; J trimming: 3 bases; junction bases outside the gene matches: 2. Drawing the rest from reference TRBV7-9 and TRBJ2-1, the complete variable domain is DTGVSQNPRHKITKRGQNVTFRCDPISEHNRLYWYRQTLGQGPEFLTYFQNEAQLEKSRLLSDRFSAERPKGSFSTLEIQRTEQGDSAMYLCASSRLADYNEQFFGPGTRLTVL.

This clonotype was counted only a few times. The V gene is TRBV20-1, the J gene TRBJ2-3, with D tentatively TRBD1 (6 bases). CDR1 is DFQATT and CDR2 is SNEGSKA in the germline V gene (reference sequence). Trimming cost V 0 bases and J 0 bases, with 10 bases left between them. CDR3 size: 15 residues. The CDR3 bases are TGCAGTGCTAGAGATAAACAGGGCAGCACAGATACGCAGTATTTT. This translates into CSARDKQGSTDTQYF.

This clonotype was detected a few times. In DNA form, the CDR3 reads TGCGCCAGCAGCTTGGTCGCGGGGGGAATCACCGGGGAGCTGTTTTTT. Translation: CASSLVAGGITGELFF. The genes are TRBV5-1 and TRBJ2-2; 8 bases line up with TRBD2. The CDR3 is 16 residues long. After removal of 0 bases from V and 4 bases from J, the junction contained 5 bases not matched to a gene. Germline CDR1 reads SGHRS; CDR2 reads YFSETQ. The full variable domain, rest sourced from reference TRBV5-1 and TRBJ2-2, is KAGVTQTPRYLIKTRGQQVTLSCSPISGHRSVSWYQQTPGQGLQFLFEYFSETQRNKGNFPGRFSGRQFSNSRSEMNVSTLELGDSALYLCASSLVAGGITGELFFGEGSRLTVL.

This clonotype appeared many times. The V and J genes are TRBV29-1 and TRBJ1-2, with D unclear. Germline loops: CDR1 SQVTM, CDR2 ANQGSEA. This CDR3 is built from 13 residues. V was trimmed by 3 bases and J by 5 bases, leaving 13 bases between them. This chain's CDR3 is CSVDPLGPYGYTF. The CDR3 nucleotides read TGCAGCGTTGACCCCTTGGGTCCTTATGGCTACACCTTC.